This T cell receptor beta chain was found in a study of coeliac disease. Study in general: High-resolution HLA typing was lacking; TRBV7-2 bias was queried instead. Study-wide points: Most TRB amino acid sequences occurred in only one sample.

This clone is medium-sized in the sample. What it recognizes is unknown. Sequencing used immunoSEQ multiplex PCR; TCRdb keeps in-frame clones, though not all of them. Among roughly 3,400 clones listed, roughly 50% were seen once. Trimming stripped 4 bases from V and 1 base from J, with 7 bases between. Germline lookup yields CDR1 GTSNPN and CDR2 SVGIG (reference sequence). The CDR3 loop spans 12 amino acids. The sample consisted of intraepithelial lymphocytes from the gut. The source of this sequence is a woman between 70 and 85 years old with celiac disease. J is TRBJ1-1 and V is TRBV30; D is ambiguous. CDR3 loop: CAWTAGNTEAFF. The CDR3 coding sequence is TGTGCCTGGACCGCCGGGAACACTGAAGCTTTCTTT. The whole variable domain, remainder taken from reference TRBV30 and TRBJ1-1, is SQTIHQWPATLVQPVGSPLSLECTVEGTSNPNLYWYRQAAGRGLQLLFYSVGIGQISSEVPQNLSASRPQDRQFILSSKKLLLSDSGFYLCAWTAGNTEAFFGQGTRLTVV.